This T cell receptor beta chain was identified during a study of blood T cell repertoires in COVID-19. Background on the study: Italy, Spain and the United States were the sources of the convalescent and acute COVID-19 samples. Sources were T cells, B-cell-depleted T cells, or PBMCs; the material itself was cDNA or gDNA.

Study processing details: Reference gene primer amplification gave estimated nucleated cell counts. TCRdb's copy holds only in-frame clones and misses some; the assay was immunoSEQ multiplex PCR. The V and J calls and the clone size are those of that table, but D and trimming were determined from the DNA. The sample contains some 120,000 clones, roughly 80% of which appear only once. Trimming removed 5 bases at V and 1 base at J, with 8 bases between. The germline V gene has CDR1 MNHEY and CDR2 SMNVEV (reference sequence). This CDR3 is built from 13 residues. The chain combines TRBV27 with TRBJ1-1; maybe TRBD1 (6 bases). The receptor comes from a man aged 30-40 years with acute or convalescent COVID-19. Sequencing was carried out using peripheral blood. The CDR3 DNA follows: TGTGCCAGCAGTGTCAGGGGGAACACTGAAGCTTTCTTT. It codes for CASSVRGNTEAFF.